A selection of T cell receptor beta chains follows, all from one sample in a study of blood T cells in healthy people across ages. TCRdb independently ran MiXCR on the 5' RACE reads; one entry per CDR3 protein. The sample records 870,000 or so distinct CDR3 sequences, around 28% being singletons. Input material: blood. Receptors were obtained from an elderly woman in good health. Both conserved end residues are part of each CDR3. The order of the fields is V gene, clone size, J gene, D gene, CDR3 protein, CDR3 DNA. A D gene is named only where the DNA matches it firmly. Expanded clones are given a class, and other clones once, few, many or no size at all.

TRBV20-1	-	TRBJ1-6	-	CSARFQGNNNSPLHF	TGCAGTGCTAGGTTCCAGGGCAACAATAATTCACCCCTCCACTTT
TRBV20-1	once	TRBJ2-3	-	CSASKGTDTQYF	TGCAGTGCGTCGAAGGGAACAGATACGCAGTATTTT
TRBV12-3/TRBV12-4	-	TRBJ2-3	TRBD1	CTSNRGLRDAQYF	TGTACCAGCAACAGGGGGCTGAGGGATGCGCAGTATTTT
TRBV2	-	TRBJ2-3	-	CASSGVGGGVPDTQYF	TGTGCCAGCAGTGGGGTGGGGGGAGGAGTCCCAGATACGCAGTATTTT
TRBV7-9	many	TRBJ1-2	-	CASSLGRDRKGYTF	TGTGCCAGCAGCTTAGGCCGGGACCGAAAGGGCTACACCTTC
TRBV6-2/TRBV6-3	many	TRBJ1-5	TRBD1	CASNQGAGQPQHF	TGTGCCAGCAACCAGGGGGCTGGACAGCCCCAGCATTTT
TRBV6-5	many	TRBJ2-7	-	CASSYPETATYEQYF	TGTGCCAGCAGTTACCCCGAGACAGCAACCTACGAGCAGTACTTC
TRBV6-6	few	TRBJ1-5	-	CASSYEGPDSNQPQHF	TGTGCCAGCAGTTATGAGGGCCCGGATAGCAATCAGCCCCAGCATTTT
TRBV27	-	TRBJ2-3	-	CASQGAGEGDTQYF	TGTGCCAGCCAGGGGGCGGGGGAAGGAGATACGCAGTATTTT
TRBV4-2	few	TRBJ1-1	TRBD1	CASSQGQGVRTEAFF	TGTGCCAGCAGCCAAGGACAGGGGGTAAGGACTGAAGCTTTCTTT
TRBV6-6	many	TRBJ2-7	TRBD1	CASRKQGAREQYF	TGTGCCAGCAGGAAACAGGGGGCTCGCGAGCAGTACTTC